The 30 T cell receptor beta chains listed next were all sequenced from one sample in a study of blood T cell repertoires in COVID-19. Sequencing was performed with immunoSEQ multiplex PCR; in TCRdb, only in-frame clones are kept and a portion is missing. Of around 150,000 clones in the sample, 85% were seen once. Sequenced material: peripheral blood. The receptors derive from a woman aged 60-75 years with COVID-19, enrolled during active disease.

V is TRBV11-2 and J is TRBJ2-1; 9 bases line up with TRBD2. The CDR3 sequence is 14 residues long. Germline-derived CDR1 and CDR2 are SGHAT and FQNNGV. V gave up 1 base and J gave up 9 bases; unmatched junction bases: 4. CDR3 region: CASSLVIAGVEQFF. The DNA for the CDR3 is TGTGCCAGCAGCTTAGTAATAGCGGGGGTTGAGCAGTTCTTC.

V is TRBV2 and J is TRBJ1-1, with 7 bases fitting TRBD1. The V segment lost 5 bases and the J segment 3 bases; nucleotides outside the gene matches: 3. This CDR3 has 13 amino acids. CDR1 is SNHLY and CDR2 is FYNNEI in the germline V gene. The CDR3 DNA reads as TGTGCCAGCAGTCCCGACAGGGACACTGAAGCTTTCTTT. Protein sequence: CASSPDRDTEAFF. The full variable domain, rest sourced from reference TRBV2 and TRBJ1-1, is EPEVTQTPSHQVTQMGQEVILRCVPISNHLYFYWYRQILGQKVEFLVSFYNNEISEKSEIFDDQFSVERPDGSNFTLKIRSTKLEDSAMYFCASSPDRDTEAFFGQGTRLTVV.

The count of this clone is one. The gene calls are TRBV7-3 and TRBJ1-1; tentatively, D is TRBD1 (5 bases). With 3 bases removed from V and 5 bases from J, the gap between germline ends came to 13 bases. The CDR3 has 14 amino acids. Germline values: CDR1 SGHTA, CDR2 FQGTGA. The CDR3 DNA reads as TGTGCCAGCAGCTTCACAGGAGAACGGACTGAAGCTTTCTTT. It encodes CASSFTGERTEAFF.

The chain employs TRBV15 and TRBJ2-4; 7 nucleotides align to TRBD2. V shed 8 bases, J shed 2 bases, and the junction held 3 bases outside the gene matches. The CDR3 has 13 residues. Germline CDR1 reads LNHNV; CDR2 reads YYDKDF (reference sequence). This CDR3 reads CATGRESKNIQYF. DNA of the CDR3: TGTGCCACCGGGAGGGAATCCAAAAACATTCAGTACTTC.

For the CDR3, the DNA is TGCGCCAGCAGCAAACAGGGAGGCAATCAGCCCCAGCATTTT. Protein: CASSKQGGNQPQHF. V is TRBV5-1 and J is TRBJ1-5; D possibly corresponds to TRBD1 (6 bases). Germline CDR1 and CDR2: SGHRS and YFSETQ. The CDR3 consists of 14 residues. V was trimmed by 4 bases and J by 2 bases, leaving 10 bases between them.

The V and J genes are TRBV20-1 and TRBJ1-2, with a tentative D call TRBD1 (6 bases). This CDR3 is 11 amino acids long. V lost 4 bases to trimming and J lost 4 bases, with 7 bases between them. Germline CDR1 reads DFQATT; CDR2 reads SNEGSKA (reference sequence). DNA of the CDR3: TGCAGTGCTATGGACAGCTATGGCTACACCTTC. It translates to CSAMDSYGYTF.

The chain couples TRBV5-6 to TRBJ2-5, with D possibly matching TRBD1 (6 bases). Germline CDR1 reads SGHDT; CDR2 reads YYEEEE. Between the trimmed V and J ends, which lost 3 bases and 4 bases, there was a span of 10 bases. CDR3 length: 13 residues. This CDR3 reads CASSSSGAETQYF. CDR3 DNA sequence: TGTGCCAGCAGCTCCTCAGGGGCAGAGACCCAGTACTTC.

This chain uses TRBV27 with TRBJ1-5, with D unresolved. The CDR3 is 15 residues long. The V end was cut by 1 base, the J end by 3 bases, with 10 bases between. CDR1 is MNHEY, CDR2 SMNVEV, per germline (reference sequence). The CDR3 DNA sequence: TGTGCCAGCAGTTTATACTGGGCTCTCAATCAGCCCCAGCATTTT. Translating it yields CASSLYWALNQPQHF.

The chain uses TRBV7-9 and TRBJ1-1; D perhaps matches TRBD1 (5 bases). Trimming removed 5 bases at V and 11 bases at J, with 18 bases between. This CDR3 has 13 residues. Germline CDR1 is SEHNR and CDR2 is FQNEAQ (reference sequence). DNA of the CDR3: TGTGCCAGCAGCCCGGACATGGGGTTCGTTGCTTTCTTT. Its protein is CASSPDMGFVAFF.

V and J are TRBV2 and TRBJ1-5; D possibly corresponds to TRBD1 (5 bases). The CDR3 spans 15 residues. Trimming removed 5 bases from V and 0 bases from J, with 11 bases in between. Germline V CDR1 and CDR2: SNHLY, FYNNEI. The CDR3 region has the DNA TGTGCCAGCAGTATAGGAGACAGTAGCAATCAGCCCCAGCATTTT. Translated, it gives CASSIGDSSNQPQHF. The variable domain in full, completed from reference TRBV2 and TRBJ1-5, reads EPEVTQTPSHQVTQMGQEVILRCVPISNHLYFYWYRQILGQKVEFLVSFYNNEISEKSEIFDDQFSVERPDGSNFTLKIRSTKLEDSAMYFCASSIGDSSNQPQHFGDGTRLSIL.

In DNA form, the CDR3 reads TGTGCCAGGACCCCGCTAACAGGGGGCACTGAAGCTTTCTTT. Translation: CARTPLTGGTEAFF. The chain has TRBV7-9 and TRBJ1-1; 8 bases are a match to TRBD1. Per germline, CDR1 SEHNR and CDR2 FQNEAQ (reference sequence). The CDR3 runs to 14 residues. The trim removed 9 bases at V and 4 bases at J, leaving 10 bases unmatched.

The chain couples TRBV3-1 (or the pseudogene TRBV3-2) to TRBJ1-4, with TRBD1 as a possible D gene (5 bases). V was clipped by 6 bases and J by 15 bases, with 17 bases between them. Germline CDR1 and CDR2: LGHDT and YNNKEL (reference sequence). The CDR3 consists of 12 residues. CDR3 loop: CASSYLSDTVFF. The CDR3 DNA sequence: TGTGCCAGCAGTTATTTATCGGACACGGTGTTTTTT.

This chain uses TRBV3-1 (or the pseudogene TRBV3-2) with TRBJ1-2; TRBD1 matches 8 bases. Germline values: CDR1 LGHDT, CDR2 YNNKEL (reference sequence). The junction had 9 bases not matched to a gene; V was cut back by 4 bases and J by 2 bases. CDR3 length: 16 amino acids. CDR3 coding DNA: TGTGCCAGCAGCCTAAGACAGGGGAAGTTGAACTATGGCTACACCTTC. Protein sequence: CASSLRQGKLNYGYTF.

The chain has TRBV18 and TRBJ1-4; perhaps TRBD1 as D (6 bases). This CDR3 spans 15 amino acids. Trimming cost V 0 bases and J 8 bases, with 13 bases left between them. Germline CDR1 is KGHSH and CDR2 is LQKENI. CDR3: CASSPPTGMREKLFF. The CDR3 nucleotides read TGTGCCAGCTCACCACCAACAGGGATGAGAGAAAAACTGTTTTTT. Full variable domain (outside the CDR3, taken from reference TRBV18 and TRBJ1-4): NAGVMQNPRHLVRRRGQEARLRCSPMKGHSHVYWYRQLPEEGLKFMVYLQKENIIDESGMPKERFSAEFPKEGPSILRIQQVVRGDSAAYFCASSPPTGMREKLFFGSGTQLSVL.

As DNA, the CDR3 is TGTGCCAGCAGCCAAGATAGGGGACAGACCTATGGCTACACCTTC. Translated: CASSQDRGQTYGYTF. The chain links TRBV3-1 (or the pseudogene TRBV3-2) to TRBJ1-2, with 7 bases matching TRBD1. The length of the CDR3 is 15 residues. From germline, CDR1 is LGHDT and CDR2 YNNKEL (reference sequence). J lost 4 bases, V lost 0 bases, and 5 bases had no gene match.

The table lists this clone with a few counts. The rearrangement links TRBV6-5 to TRBJ2-1, with TRBD2 identical over 12 bases. Germline-derived CDR1 and CDR2 are MNHEY and SVGAGI. Trimming removed 5 bases from V and 6 bases from J; junction bases left unmatched: 5. This CDR3 region has 15 residues. CDR3 region: CASSTLAGGLNEQFF. DNA for the CDR3: TGTGCCAGCAGTACACTAGCGGGGGGACTCAATGAGCAGTTCTTC.

This chain connects TRBV7-6 to TRBJ1-3; 8 nucleotides agree with TRBD1. The junction had 4 bases not matched to a gene; V was cut back by 4 bases and J by 2 bases. Per the germline V gene, CDR1 is SGHVS and CDR2 is FNYEAQ. The CDR3 covers 15 residues. The CDR3 nucleotides are TGTGCCAGCAGCTCAGGGGGCCAGACTGGAAACACCATATATTTT. Protein product: CASSSGGQTGNTIYF.

The rearrangement joins TRBV14 to TRBJ1-1, with a weak D call TRBD1 (5 bases). Germline CDR1 reads SGHDN; CDR2 reads FVKESK. Between the trimmed V and J ends, which lost 2 bases and 4 bases, there was a span of 11 bases. The CDR3 length is 14 residues. CDR3 DNA: TGTGCCAGCAGCCAATTTATAGGGGCCACTGAAGCTTTCTTT. It encodes CASSQFIGATEAFF.

This clone occurred once. The rearrangement links TRBV6-5 to TRBJ1-5, with TRBD1 identical over 10 bases. CDR1 MNHEY and CDR2 SVGAGI come from the germline V gene. With V trimmed by 2 bases and J by 8 bases, 3 bases remained unmatched. This CDR3 has 14 residues. The CDR3 DNA is TGTGCCAGCAGTTACCGGACAGGGGGAGAGCCCCAGCATTTT. Its protein product is CASSYRTGGEPQHF.

The DNA of the CDR3 is TGTGCCATCAGTGAGACGGGTTCCGACTACACCTTC. Its protein product is CAISETGSDYTF. V is TRBV10-3 and J is TRBJ1-2; D gene uncertain. With 2 bases removed from V and 10 bases from J, the gap between germline ends came to 11 bases. The germline V gene encodes CDR1 ENHRY and CDR2 SYGVKD. The CDR3 spans 12 residues.

The chain recombines TRBV7-6 with TRBJ1-1; no firm D call. CDR3 length: 14 residues. Germline lookup yields CDR1 SGHVS and CDR2 FNYEAQ. Trimming cost V 5 bases and J 0 bases, with 10 bases left between them. The chain's CDR3 is CASSQYKMNTEAFF. Written as DNA, the CDR3 is TGTGCCAGCAGCCAATACAAGATGAACACTGAAGCTTTCTTT.

The chain employs TRBV5-1 and TRBJ1-5; 8 nucleotides align to TRBD1. V lost 0 bases and J lost 0; bases outside the gene matches: 8. CDR1 SGHRS and CDR2 YFSETQ come from the germline V gene. The CDR3 runs to 18 residues. The CDR3 reads CASSLDGQGLDSNQPQHF. Written as DNA, the CDR3 is TGCGCCAGCAGCTTGGATGGACAGGGCCTCGATAGCAATCAGCCCCAGCATTTT.

This clone has only a few counts. J is TRBJ1-6 and V is TRBV27; D not resolved. The CDR3 runs 13 residues. The V end was cut by 2 bases, the J end by 11 bases, with 10 bases between. Per germline, CDR1 MNHEY and CDR2 SMNVEV (reference sequence). In DNA, the CDR3 is TGTGCCAGCAGTTTAGAGGTAGTGGCACCCCTCCACTTT. This codes for CASSLEVVAPLHF.

This chain joins TRBV7-6 and TRBJ1-1, with D possibly being TRBD1 (5 bases). This CDR3 is 13 amino acids long. Germline V gene lookup returns CDR1 SGHVS and CDR2 FNYEAQ. Trimming left V 5 bases short and J 1 base short, with 8 bases between. In nucleotides, the CDR3 is TGTGCCAGCAGCACCCAGGGGAACACTGAAGCTTTCTTT. Amino acids: CASSTQGNTEAFF.

This chain uses TRBV18 with TRBJ1-1, with 7 positions matching TRBD1. V dropped 6 bases and J dropped 11; count of bases not matched to a gene: 12. There are 13 residues in the CDR3. Germline V gene sequence: CDR1 KGHSH, CDR2 LQKENI. The CDR3 here is CASSLLDRDAAFF. The CDR3 DNA reads as TGTGCCAGCTCCCTTTTAGACAGGGACGCGGCTTTCTTT.

Only one count was recorded for this clone. This chain connects TRBV5-4 to TRBJ1-3; TRBD1 agrees at 9 bases. There are 14 residues in the CDR3. Germline assignment: CDR1 SGHNT and CDR2 YYREEE (reference sequence). V trimming: 7 bases; J trimming: 4 bases; junction bases outside the gene matches: 6. The CDR3 DNA sequence: TGTGCCAGCGGACAGGGGCTTCGCGGAAACACCATATATTTT. Translating gives CASGQGLRGNTIYF.

The CDR3 region is CASSLSNSRNTEAFF. The CDR3 DNA is TGTGCCAGCAGCTTAAGTAATAGCAGGAACACTGAAGCTTTCTTT. J is TRBJ1-1 and V is TRBV7-9, with D hard to call. V was clipped by 2 bases and J by 1 base, with 11 bases between them. This CDR3 comprises 15 residues. Germline V gene sequence: CDR1 SEHNR, CDR2 FQNEAQ (reference sequence).

The gene calls are TRBV25-1 and TRBJ1-1, with D tentatively TRBD1 (6 bases). The germline CDR1 and CDR2 sequences are MGHDK and SYGVNS. Trimming removed 7 bases from V and 4 bases from J, with 16 bases in between. The CDR3 spans 14 residues. The CDR3 DNA follows: TGTGCCAGCATCCCGCAGGGGTGGCCCACTGAAGCTTTCTTT. Its translation is CASIPQGWPTEAFF.

This clone was counted once. The rearrangement joins TRBV6-1 to TRBJ1-1; the D gene is possibly TRBD1 (5 bases). This CDR3 spans 15 amino acids. Germline V gives CDR1 MNHNS, CDR2 SASEGT. V lost 2 bases and J lost 0, with 10 bases in between. The CDR3 bases are TGTGCCAGCAGTGAATGGGGGGGGATGAACACTGAAGCTTTCTTT. This codes for CASSEWGGMNTEAFF.

The genes are TRBV24-1 and TRBJ2-3, with 14 bases fitting TRBD2. Germline-derived CDR1 and CDR2 are KGHDR and SFDVKD. This CDR3 has 18 residues. The V gene end was trimmed by 4 bases and the J gene end by 3 bases; junction bases not matched to a gene: 8. The CDR3 region has the DNA TGTGCCACCAGTGAACGCGGGACTAGCGGGAGAGAGACAGATACGCAGTATTTT. It yields the protein CATSERGTSGRETDTQYF.